The sequence of this T cell receptor (beta chain) was determined in a study of blood T cell repertoires in COVID-19. CDR3 length: 14 residues. Germline V gene lookup returns CDR1 SEHNR and CDR2 FQNEAQ (reference sequence). V shed 5 bases and J 4 bases; nucleotides not matched to a gene: 3. Data came from immunoSEQ multiplex PCR; TCRdb stores just in-frame clones and leaves some out. The sample includes some 97,000 clones, more than 85% seen only once; the top ten take approximately 2%. This clone was picked up one time. This chain links TRBV7-9 with TRBJ1-5, with 9 bases that match TRBD1. This TCR derives from a man between 45 and 60 years old with active COVID-19. The source material was peripheral blood. CDR3 in amino acids: CASSPGTGNQPQHF. CDR3 nucleotides: TGTGCCAGCAGCCCGGGGACAGGGAATCAGCCCCAGCATTTT.